The 9 T cell receptor beta chains listed next were all sequenced from one sample in a study of CD8+ T cells in alopecia areata. Patients with alopecia areata provided lesional scalp punch biopsies as well as peripheral blood. Sequencing used cDNA as its template, made by extracting RNA and reverse transcribing it. Clones were sequenced by immunoSEQ multiplex PCR, and TCRdb holds only the in-frame ones, with some missing. The sample consists of some 14,000 clones, about 60% of them appearing once. The sample was skin, taken at week 0. Source of these receptors: a human donor with alopecia areata.

The chain couples TRBV5-1 to TRBJ1-6, with 9 bases that match TRBD1. V shed 4 bases and J 10 bases; nucleotides not matched to a gene: 6. The CDR3 extends over 14 amino acids. Germline V CDR1 and CDR2: SGHRS, YFSETQ. CDR3 sequence: CASSPDRGRSPLHF. The CDR3 nucleotides read TGCGCCAGCAGCCCGGACAGGGGTCGCTCACCCCTCCACTTT.

The chain has TRBV7-2 and TRBJ2-1; perhaps TRBD1 as D (6 bases). There are 15 residues in the CDR3. Trimming stripped 5 bases from V and 0 bases from J, with 11 bases between. The germline gives CDR1 SGHTA, CDR2 FQGNSA. The CDR3 loop reads CASSIGQSSYNEQFF. For the CDR3, the DNA is TGTGCCAGCAGCATAGGACAGAGCTCCTACAATGAGCAGTTCTTC.

V gene TRBV10-3 combines with J gene TRBJ1-2, with unresolved D. Trimming pared 8 bases from V and 2 bases from J, leaving 15 bases between. CDR3 length: 14 residues. Germline values: CDR1 ENHRY, CDR2 SYGVKD. Here the CDR3 DNA reads TGTGCCATCGCCGAGGGATCTGTGAACTATGGCTACACCTTC. Translating it yields CAIAEGSVNYGYTF.

The chain employs TRBV5-1 and TRBJ2-2, with 11 bases matching TRBD2. This CDR3 comprises 15 residues. Looked up from germline, CDR1 is SGHRS and CDR2 is YFSETQ. V dropped 3 bases and J dropped 7; count of bases not matched to a gene: 5. The CDR3 DNA is TGCGCCAGCAGCTATGGGACTAGCGGCGACGGGGAGCTGTTTTTT. Amino acid sequence: CASSYGTSGDGELFF.

This clone was picked up a small number of times. The chain is built from TRBV11-2 and TRBJ2-7, with 9 positions matching TRBD1. Germline CDR1 is SGHAT and CDR2 is FQNNGV. The V and J ends lost 6 bases and 4 bases, in that order; junction bases with no gene match: 7. The CDR3 totals 14 residues. This CDR3 is CASRSETGGYEQYF. As DNA, the CDR3 is TGTGCCAGCAGGTCGGAGACAGGGGGTTACGAGCAGTACTTC.

The V gene is TRBV9, the J gene TRBJ2-5; TRBD2 agrees at 9 bases. Germline CDR1 reads SGDLS; CDR2 reads YYNGEE. The CDR3 extends over 15 amino acids. Germline trimming cut 4 bases from V and 4 bases from J; bases unmatched to any gene: 8. As DNA, the CDR3 is TGTGCCAGCAGCTTGGGCGGGGGGGCTGGAGAGACCCAGTACTTC. It yields the protein CASSLGGGAGETQYF.

J is TRBJ2-7 and V is TRBV6-1; 10 bases fit TRBD1. J lost 1 base, V lost 7 bases, and 4 bases had no gene match. CDR1 and CDR2 from the germline V gene are MNHNS and SASEGT. CDR3 length: 14 amino acids. The DNA of the CDR3 is TGTGCCAGCACAAGGACAGGGGGATCCTACGAGCAGTACTTC. Residues: CASTRTGGSYEQYF.

This clone was seen a few times. The chain is built from TRBV6-5 and TRBJ2-1; no clear D gene. Trimming cost V 5 bases and J 0 bases, with 11 bases left between them. From germline, CDR1 is MNHEY and CDR2 SVGAGI. CDR3 length: 15 amino acids. The CDR3 region is CASSKQKSSYNEQFF. CDR3 DNA sequence: TGTGCCAGCAGTAAACAAAAGAGCTCCTACAATGAGCAGTTCTTC.

The chain combines TRBV7-9 with TRBJ2-1, with 10 bases matching TRBD2. Germline V CDR1 and CDR2: SEHNR, FQNEAQ (reference sequence). This CDR3 has 19 residues. With V trimmed by 2 bases and J by 3 bases, 13 bases remained unmatched. The DNA of the CDR3 is TGTGCCAGCAGCTTACCCCCCGAACTAGCGGGGTCTCTCTACAATGAGCAGTTCTTC. This gives the protein CASSLPPELAGSLYNEQFF.